This TCR beta chain derives from a study of cytomegalovirus exposure and HLA in healthy donors. The study, taken as a whole, reports: Fewer N-insertions than the roughly 700-donor mean were reportedly shown by an Asian-associated ancestry cluster in a later analysis.

As to this clone: As yet, its antigen is unknown. The sample holds other DNA sequences that translate to the same CDR3.

The CDR3 covers 13 residues. CDR1 is SGHRS and CDR2 is YFSETQ in the germline V gene. V gave up 0 bases and J gave up 1 base, with 4 bases separating them. This PCR relied on a set of 60 Vbeta primers and 13 Jbeta primers. Profiling relied on immunoSEQ multiplex PCR, and the TCRdb table lists in-frame clones only, not all of them. This sample has approximately 120,000 clones, with about four fifths found just once. The sequence came from a man younger than 40 in good health and CMV-seronegative. The sample consisted of PBMCs. The V and J genes are TRBV5-1 and TRBJ1-2; D is unresolved. Here the CDR3 reads CASSLDSNYGYTF. CDR3 nucleotides: TGCGCCAGCAGCTTGGACAGTAACTATGGCTACACCTTC.